The entry below describes one TCR beta chain. Its specificity is not known. This sample is drawn from a study of response to subunit inactivated influenza vaccine. TCRdb used MiXCR to reprocess the RT-PCR reads, holding one entry per CDR3 protein. The sample lists 170,000 or so distinct CDR3 sequences, around a tenth occurring once. Study-wide results and caveats: Researchers suggested that each seasonal influenza vaccination recruits few new T cells.

The CDR3 runs 15 residues. V gave up 4 bases and J gave up 2 bases, with 15 bases separating them. The sample in question was CD8+ T cells sorted from PBMCs, obtained around 25 months after vaccination. This clonotype was obtained from a man aged 50-75 years who received an inactivated influenza vaccine. The chain uses TRBV12-3 or TRBV12-4 and TRBJ2-7; tentatively, D is TRBD2 (6 bases). The CDR3 DNA is TGTGCCAGCAGTTCCCCCGGGGGAGCAACCTACGAGCAGTACTTC. Its protein is CASSSPGGATYEQYF.